This TCR beta chain is drawn from a study of T cells in Graves' hyperthyroidism and ophthalmopathy. Study summary: The authors collected peripheral blood at initial diagnosis, before any treatment.

Trimming pared 5 bases from V and 2 bases from J, leaving 22 bases between. Germline CDR1 and CDR2: MRHNA and SNTAGT. The CDR3 contains 17 residues. RNA transcripts gave rise to amplified TCR beta CDR3 regions. The TCR CDR3 was amplified in a first-round RT-PCR using the HTBI primer set. TCRdb used MiXCR to reprocess the multiplex PCR reads, holding one entry per CDR3 protein. The sample shows about 550,000 distinct CDR3 sequences, about 20% of them seen only once. This clonotype was counted at least ten times. Its antigen is as yet unknown. Study-wide results and limits: A 13 V-J signature model discriminated ophthalmopathy versus stable hyperthyroidism.

The TCR originated in a man younger than 35 with Graves' hyperthyroidism. V gene TRBV6-4 combines with J gene TRBJ2-7; unclear D gene. Sequenced sample: blood. In DNA, the CDR3 is TGTGCCAGCAGTCCTCTTTCCCGTAGAGCCTTACCCTACGAGCAGTACTTC. Amino acid sequence: CASSPLSRRALPYEQYF.